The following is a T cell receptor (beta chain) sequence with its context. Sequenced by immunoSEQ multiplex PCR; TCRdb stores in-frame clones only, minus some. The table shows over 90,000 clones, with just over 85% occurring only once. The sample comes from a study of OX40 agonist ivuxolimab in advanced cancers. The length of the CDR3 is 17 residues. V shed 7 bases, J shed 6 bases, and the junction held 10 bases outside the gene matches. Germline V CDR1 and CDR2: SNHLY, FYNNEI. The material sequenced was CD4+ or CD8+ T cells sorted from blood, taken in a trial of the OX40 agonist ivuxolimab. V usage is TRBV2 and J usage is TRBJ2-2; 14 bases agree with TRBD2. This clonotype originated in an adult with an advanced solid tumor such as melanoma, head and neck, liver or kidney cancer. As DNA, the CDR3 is TGTGCCAGCAACTTTGGGACTAGCGGGAGTGGGTCCGGGGAGCTGTTTTTT. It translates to CASNFGTSGSGSGELFF.